This entry lists 32 T cell receptor beta chains sequenced from one sample in a study of OX40 agonist ivuxolimab in advanced cancers. Here immunoSEQ multiplex PCR was the method, and the copy in TCRdb shows in-frame clones only, minus some. This table has 50,000 to 55,000 clones, 80% to 90% appearing once. Material: CD4+ or CD8+ T cells sorted from blood, obtained in a trial of the OX40 agonist ivuxolimab. The receptors come from an adult with an advanced solid tumor such as melanoma, head and neck, liver or kidney cancer.

This sequence joins TRBV6-5 and TRBJ2-7, with 7 bases matching TRBD1. Trimming cost V 4 bases and J 0 bases; bases outside gene matches: 9. Germline CDR1 is MNHEY and CDR2 is SVGAGI. This CDR3 spans 16 amino acids. This CDR3 is CASSSPGAGGSYEQYF. CDR3 DNA: TGTGCCAGCAGTTCGCCAGGGGCAGGGGGCTCCTACGAGCAGTACTTC.

The chain employs TRBV10-1 and TRBJ1-5; TRBD1 agrees at 8 bases. The length of the CDR3 is 18 residues. The V gene end was trimmed by 8 bases and the J gene end by 4 bases; junction bases not matched to a gene: 19. CDR1 and CDR2 from the germline V gene are WNHNN and SYGVQD (reference sequence). DNA of the CDR3: TGCGCCAGCCCCTCAGGCCCCAGGGGGCCAAAAGGAAATCAGCCCCAGCATTTT. Its protein is CASPSGPRGPKGNQPQHF.

The table lists this clone with a few counts. The chain employs TRBV30 and TRBJ1-5; the D gene is possibly TRBD1 (5 bases). Germline loops: CDR1 GTSNPN, CDR2 SVGIG (reference sequence). The length of the CDR3 is 13 residues. The V gene lost 3 bases and the J gene lost 5 bases, with 11 bases spanning the gap. For the CDR3, the DNA is TGTGCCTGGAGACGGTCAGGGCATCAGCCCCAGCATTTT. Protein: CAWRRSGHQPQHF.

The rearrangement uses TRBV5-4 and TRBJ1-2; unclear D gene. The ends were cut back, 3 bases at V and 6 bases at J, with 24 bases in the middle. This CDR3 spans 17 amino acids. The V gene's germline CDR1 is SGHNT and CDR2 YYREEE (reference sequence). The CDR3 spells CASSSFGDWTAPDGYTF. The CDR3 DNA reads as TGTGCCAGCAGCTCCTTTGGCGATTGGACGGCACCCGATGGCTACACCTTC. Drawing the rest from reference TRBV5-4 and TRBJ1-2, the complete variable domain is ETGVTQSPTHLIKTRGQQVTLRCSSQSGHNTVSWYQQALGQGPQFIFQYYREEENGRGNFPPRFSGLQFPNYSSELNVNALELDDSALYLCASSSFGDWTAPDGYTFGSGTRLTVV.

The chain uses TRBV7-9 and TRBJ2-1; 12 positions match TRBD2. Germline trimming cut 5 bases from V and 10 bases from J; bases unmatched to any gene: 9. The CDR3 loop spans 15 amino acids. Germline CDR1 reads SEHNR; CDR2 reads FQNEAQ (reference sequence). The CDR3: CASSAGTSGRREQFF. The CDR3 nucleotides read TGTGCCAGCAGCGCCGGTACTAGCGGGAGGCGGGAGCAGTTCTTC.

This clone was seen more than once but under ten times. The gene calls are TRBV7-9 and TRBJ1-1, with 7 bases aligning to TRBD1. The germline V gene has CDR1 SEHNR and CDR2 FQNEAQ (reference sequence). This CDR3 has 14 amino acids. Losses at the gene ends were 3 bases for V and 7 bases for J; bases not matched to a gene: 8. Written as DNA, the CDR3 is TGTGCCAGCAGCTTCGGGGACAGAAGCGATGAAGCTTTCTTT. As protein: CASSFGDRSDEAFF.

CDR3 region: CASSAPTGRWNTEAFF. The CDR3 DNA follows: TGCGCCAGCAGCGCCCCGACAGGGAGATGGAACACTGAAGCTTTCTTT. The rearrangement joins TRBV5-1 to TRBJ1-1; 7 bases align to TRBD1. The CDR3 loop spans 16 amino acids. The V segment lost 4 bases and the J segment 1 base; nucleotides outside the gene matches: 10. Germline V gives CDR1 SGHRS, CDR2 YFSETQ. The whole variable domain, remainder taken from reference TRBV5-1 and TRBJ1-1, is KAGVTQTPRYLIKTRGQQVTLSCSPISGHRSVSWYQQTPGQGLQFLFEYFSETQRNKGNFPGRFSGRQFSNSRSEMNVSTLELGDSALYLCASSAPTGRWNTEAFFGQGTRLTVV.

The J gene is TRBJ2-7, the V gene TRBV6-1; the match to TRBD2 covers 7 bases. The CDR3 is made up of 14 amino acids. The germline CDR1 and CDR2 sequences are MNHNS and SASEGT. With 1 base clipped from V and 6 bases from J, the junction kept 6 bases outside the gene matches. The chain's CDR3 is CASSEGLASLEQYF. The CDR3 region has the DNA TGTGCCAGCAGTGAAGGACTAGCTTCGCTCGAGCAGTACTTC.

The rearrangement uses TRBV5-6 and TRBJ2-3, with D hard to call. Trimming shortened V by 0 bases and J by 4 bases, and 9 bases separated the two germline ends. This CDR3 comprises 14 residues. Germline V lookup: CDR1 SGHDT, CDR2 YYEEEE. For the CDR3, the DNA is TGTGCCAGCAGCTTGGCTTCGGTCCCAGATACGCAGTATTTT. Its translation is CASSLASVPDTQYF.

The rearrangement joins TRBV30 to TRBJ2-1, with D possibly TRBD2 on 6 matching bases. In germline, CDR1 is GTSNPN, CDR2 SVGIG (reference sequence). The CDR3 has 12 residues. Trimming cost V 3 bases and J 9 bases, with 12 bases left between them. In DNA, the CDR3 is TGTGCCTGGAGACGGGACGGGGGTGAGCAGTTCTTC. It yields the protein CAWRRDGGEQFF. The full variable domain, completed using reference TRBV30 and TRBJ2-1, is SQTIHQWPATLVQPVGSPLSLECTVEGTSNPNLYWYRQAAGRGLQLLFYSVGIGQISSEVPQNLSASRPQDRQFILSSKKLLLSDSGFYLCAWRRDGGEQFFGPGTRLTVL.

J is TRBJ1-5 and V is TRBV10-3; 10 positions agree with TRBD1. This CDR3 comprises 14 residues. Per the germline V gene, CDR1 is ENHRY and CDR2 is SYGVKD. Trimming removed 6 bases from V and 2 bases from J; junction bases left unmatched: 1. The CDR3 loop reads CAISGQGGNQPQHF. In DNA, the CDR3 is TGTGCCATCAGCGGACAGGGGGGCAATCAGCCCCAGCATTTT.

The chain joins TRBV10-3 to TRBJ1-2; possible D gene TRBD1, 5 bases. The CDR3 has 13 residues. Looked up from germline, CDR1 is ENHRY and CDR2 is SYGVKD. Between the trimmed V and J ends, which lost 7 bases and 8 bases, there was a span of 17 bases. DNA of the CDR3: TGTGCCATCACCCCTTCAGGGAGCGGGGGCTACACCTTC. Translated: CAITPSGSGGYTF.

This clone was counted a few times. The chain employs TRBV10-3 and TRBJ2-7, with 10 positions matching TRBD1. The CDR3 spans 15 residues. The germline gives CDR1 ENHRY, CDR2 SYGVKD. V lost 6 bases, J lost 3 bases, and 8 bases stayed unmatched. The CDR3: CAIRDRDRGFYEQYF. In DNA, the CDR3 is TGTGCCATCAGGGACCGGGACAGGGGATTCTACGAGCAGTACTTC.

DNA for the CDR3: TGTGCCAGCAGCCCTCGGGGGGGAAATACCGGGGAGCTGTTTTTT. Translated, it gives CASSPRGGNTGELFF. The gene calls are TRBV9 and TRBJ2-2, with 8 bases matching TRBD2. The J segment lost 5 bases and the V segment lost 4 bases, leaving 7 bases of the junction unmatched. The CDR3 has 15 residues. Germline-derived CDR1 and CDR2 are SGDLS and YYNGEE.

The V call is TRBV18, the J call TRBJ2-7; D might be TRBD1 or TRBD2, each matching 5 bases. Germline CDR1 KGHSH, CDR2 LQKENI. The CDR3 length is 15 residues. Trimming took 6 bases from V and 1 from J, leaving 16 bases between them. The CDR3 loop is CASSSPRDGSYEQYF. CDR3 in DNA: TGTGCCAGCTCTTCGCCAAGGGACGGTTCCTACGAGCAGTACTTC. Looking up the rest from reference TRBV18 and TRBJ2-7 gives the full variable domain: NAGVMQNPRHLVRRRGQEARLRCSPMKGHSHVYWYRQLPEEGLKFMVYLQKENIIDESGMPKERFSAEFPKEGPSILRIQQVVRGDSAAYFCASSSPRDGSYEQYFGPGTRLTVT.

Only one count was recorded for this clone. This sequence joins TRBV5-1 and TRBJ2-7; weak D call: TRBD1 (5 bases). CDR3 length equals 15 residues. Germline CDR1 is SGHRS and CDR2 is YFSETQ. Deletions cut 4 bases from V and 0 bases from J, with 14 bases between. The CDR3: CASSPLQGTSYEQYF. The CDR3 bases are TGCGCCAGCAGCCCCCTCCAGGGTACCTCCTACGAGCAGTACTTC. Together with reference TRBV5-1 and TRBJ2-7, the CDR3 gives the full variable domain: KAGVTQTPRYLIKTRGQQVTLSCSPISGHRSVSWYQQTPGQGLQFLFEYFSETQRNKGNFPGRFSGRQFSNSRSEMNVSTLELGDSALYLCASSPLQGTSYEQYFGPGTRLTVT.

This clone was counted once. The V call is TRBV5-1, the J call TRBJ2-3; D is unresolved. V lost 0 bases to trimming and J lost 0 bases, with 8 bases between them. The CDR3 is made up of 15 amino acids. Germline loops: CDR1 SGHRS, CDR2 YFSETQ. CDR3 nucleotides: TGCGCCAGCAGCTTGGGTCAGTTTAGCACAGATACGCAGTATTTT. It translates to CASSLGQFSTDTQYF.

This clone was seen only once. This chain links TRBV27 with TRBJ2-5; D unclear. CDR3 length: 13 amino acids. V was trimmed by 2 bases and J by 2 bases, leaving 6 bases between them. Germline assignment: CDR1 MNHEY and CDR2 SMNVEV (reference sequence). CDR3 amino acids: CASSLTRQETQYF. DNA for the CDR3: TGTGCCAGCAGTTTAACCAGACAAGAGACCCAGTACTTC.

This clone was detected only once. This rearrangement joins TRBV6-6 to TRBJ2-2; D gene ambiguous. Germline-derived CDR1 and CDR2 are MNHNY and SVGAGI (reference sequence). Trimming removed 2 bases from V and 6 bases from J, with 4 bases in between. This CDR3 has 12 residues. The CDR3 protein is CASSYPPGELFF. CDR3 nucleotides: TGTGCCAGCAGTTACCCCCCCGGGGAGCTGTTTTTT.

The genes are TRBV28 and TRBJ2-7, with D possibly TRBD2 on 6 matching bases. The CDR3 loop spans 12 amino acids. The V and J ends lost 5 bases and 2 bases respectively, with 7 bases between them. The germline gives CDR1 MDHEN, CDR2 SYDVKM. The CDR3 region has the DNA TGTGCCAGCAGTCGGAGGGCCTACGAGCAGTACTTC. Amino acids: CASSRRAYEQYF. Full variable domain (outside the CDR3, taken from reference TRBV28 and TRBJ2-7): DVKVTQSSRYLVKRTGEKVFLECVQDMDHENMFWYRQDPGLGLRLIYFSYDVKMKEKGDIPEGYSVSREKKERFSLILESASTNQTSMYLCASSRRAYEQYFGPGTRLTVT.

Comments on this clone: Other DNA sequences in this sample translate to the same CDR3. The chain has TRBV19 and TRBJ2-2, with TRBD2 matching over 14 bases. The germline V gene encodes CDR1 LNHDA and CDR2 SQIVND (reference sequence). The CDR3 extends over 18 amino acids. V gave up 5 bases and J gave up 0 bases; unmatched junction bases: 5. The CDR3 is CASSPGLAGGSNTGELFF. The CDR3 DNA is TGTGCCAGTAGTCCCGGACTAGCGGGGGGTTCGAACACCGGGGAGCTGTTTTTT.

The chain combines TRBV19 with TRBJ1-2; no definite D call. The V gene lost 2 bases and the J gene lost 0 bases, with 16 bases spanning the gap. The CDR3 loop spans 17 amino acids. CDR1 is LNHDA, CDR2 SQIVND, per germline (reference sequence). DNA for the CDR3: TGTGCCAGTAGTATACGGCCAGGCACCCCCCCTAACTATGGCTACACCTTC. Its protein is CASSIRPGTPPNYGYTF.

The V call is TRBV28, the J call TRBJ2-6; tentatively, D is TRBD2 (6 bases). Trimming took off 3 bases at V and 2 bases at J, with 11 bases between the two ends. Germline loops: CDR1 MDHEN, CDR2 SYDVKM. The CDR3 length is 16 residues. The CDR3 DNA is TGTGCCAGCAGTTTTGGGCGGGGAGCTGGGGCCAACGTCCTGACTTTC. The encoded protein is CASSFGRGAGANVLTF.

This chain links TRBV30 with TRBJ2-2; D gene unclear. CDR1 and CDR2 (germline): GTSNPN, SVGIG (reference sequence). CDR3 length equals 15 residues. The V end lost 5 bases, the J end lost 4 bases, and 17 bases lay between the germline ends. The CDR3, as DNA: TGTGCCTGGGGATTGGAACACTTCATCACCGGGGAGCTGTTTTTT. As protein: CAWGLEHFITGELFF. Full variable domain (rest looked up from reference TRBV30 and TRBJ2-2): SQTIHQWPATLVQPVGSPLSLECTVEGTSNPNLYWYRQAAGRGLQLLFYSVGIGQISSEVPQNLSASRPQDRQFILSSKKLLLSDSGFYLCAWGLEHFITGELFFGEGSRLTVL.

The rearrangement links TRBV5-1 to TRBJ2-1; perhaps TRBD2 as D (5 bases). CDR3 size: 12 residues. The germline gives CDR1 SGHRS, CDR2 YFSETQ. V lost 5 bases to trimming and J lost 8 bases, with 11 bases between them. The CDR3 sequence is CASSRLEDEQFF. Written as DNA, the CDR3 is TGCGCCAGCAGTCGCCTGGAGGATGAGCAGTTCTTC.

The chain is built from TRBV5-1 and TRBJ2-6; 7 bases line up with TRBD2. The CDR3 sequence is 17 residues long. The germline gives CDR1 SGHRS, CDR2 YFSETQ. The V segment lost 2 bases and the J segment 0 bases; nucleotides outside the gene matches: 5. Here the CDR3 reads CASSFAPGGSGANVLTF. The CDR3 nucleotides read TGCGCCAGCAGCTTTGCCCCGGGAGGCTCTGGGGCCAACGTCCTGACTTTC.

V is TRBV7-3 and J is TRBJ2-2; D ambiguous. The CDR3 runs 15 residues. With 2 bases removed from V and 4 bases from J, the gap between germline ends came to 11 bases. Germline CDR1 and CDR2: SGHTA and FQGTGA. The CDR3 here is CASSLAPSGTGELFF. The CDR3 bases are TGTGCCAGCAGCTTAGCACCCTCGGGCACCGGGGAGCTGTTTTTT.

The chain links TRBV6-5 to TRBJ1-5; 8 bases are shared with TRBD1. The junction had 8 bases not matched to a gene; V was cut back by 6 bases and J by 7 bases. Per the germline V gene, CDR1 is MNHEY and CDR2 is SVGAGI. The CDR3 spans 14 residues. CDR3 DNA sequence: TGTGCCAGCAGCCCCGGACAGGGTTTGCAGCCCCAGCATTTT. Encoded protein: CASSPGQGLQPQHF.

The chain has TRBV6-1 and TRBJ2-3; a weak D match, TRBD1 (6 bases). In germline, CDR1 is MNHNS, CDR2 SASEGT. The CDR3 extends over 12 amino acids. The CDR3 nucleotides are TGTGCTGGGGGCGGTAGCACAGATACGCAGTATTTT. Translating it yields CAGGGSTDTQYF.

The rearrangement uses TRBV10-3 and TRBJ2-2; D might be TRBD2 (6 bases). The CDR3 runs to 15 residues. The V end lost 10 bases, the J end lost 6 bases, and 21 bases lay between the germline ends. Germline lookup yields CDR1 ENHRY and CDR2 SYGVKD. CDR3: CATGRRGERAGELFF. The CDR3 DNA is TGTGCCACCGGAAGGAGGGGTGAAAGGGCCGGGGAGCTGTTTTTT.

The J gene is TRBJ1-1, the V gene TRBV2, with TRBD1 matching 7 bases. CDR1 and CDR2 from the germline V gene are SNHLY and FYNNEI. This CDR3 is 13 amino acids long. Losses at the gene ends were 4 bases for V and 5 bases for J; bases not matched to a gene: 4. The CDR3 DNA is TGTGCCAGCAGTGGACAGGGTTATACTGAAGCTTTCTTT. It yields the protein CASSGQGYTEAFF.

The V gene is TRBV28, the J gene TRBJ1-2, with 10 bases fitting TRBD1. V gave up 7 bases and J gave up 4 bases; unmatched junction bases: 6. Germline assignment: CDR1 MDHEN and CDR2 SYDVKM. CDR3 length: 14 amino acids. The CDR3 protein is CASNRGQGGYGYTF. CDR3 bases: TGTGCCAGCAACCGAGGACAGGGGGGCTATGGCTACACCTTC.